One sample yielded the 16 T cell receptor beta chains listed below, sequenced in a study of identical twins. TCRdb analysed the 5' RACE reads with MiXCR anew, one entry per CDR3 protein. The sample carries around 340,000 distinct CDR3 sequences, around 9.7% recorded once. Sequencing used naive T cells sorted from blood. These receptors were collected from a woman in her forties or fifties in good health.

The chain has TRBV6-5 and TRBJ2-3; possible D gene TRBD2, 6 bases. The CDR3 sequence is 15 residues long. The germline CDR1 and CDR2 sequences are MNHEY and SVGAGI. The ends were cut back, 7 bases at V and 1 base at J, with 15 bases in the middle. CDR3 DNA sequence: TGTGCCAGCAAACTTAGCGGAGGAGGCACAGATACGCAGTATTTT. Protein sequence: CASKLSGGGTDTQYF.

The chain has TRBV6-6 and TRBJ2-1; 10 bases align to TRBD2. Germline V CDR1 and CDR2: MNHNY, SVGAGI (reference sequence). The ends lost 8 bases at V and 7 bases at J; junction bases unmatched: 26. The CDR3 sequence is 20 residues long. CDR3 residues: CASQPQSEKLAGVKGNEQFF. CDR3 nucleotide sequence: TGTGCCAGCCAGCCCCAATCGGAAAAGCTAGCGGGAGTGAAGGGGAATGAGCAGTTCTTC.

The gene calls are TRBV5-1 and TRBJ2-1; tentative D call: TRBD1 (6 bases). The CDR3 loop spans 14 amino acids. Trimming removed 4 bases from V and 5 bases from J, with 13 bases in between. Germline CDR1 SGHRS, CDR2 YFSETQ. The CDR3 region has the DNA TGCGCCAGCAGCCCGACAGGAGTCAACAATGAGCAGTTCTTC. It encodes CASSPTGVNNEQFF.

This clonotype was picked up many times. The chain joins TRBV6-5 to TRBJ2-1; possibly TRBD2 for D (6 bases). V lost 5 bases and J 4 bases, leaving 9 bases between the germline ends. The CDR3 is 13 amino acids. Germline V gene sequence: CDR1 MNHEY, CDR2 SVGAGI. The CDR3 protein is CASSPAGYNEQFF. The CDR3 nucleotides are TGTGCCAGCAGTCCCGCGGGGTACAATGAGCAGTTCTTC.

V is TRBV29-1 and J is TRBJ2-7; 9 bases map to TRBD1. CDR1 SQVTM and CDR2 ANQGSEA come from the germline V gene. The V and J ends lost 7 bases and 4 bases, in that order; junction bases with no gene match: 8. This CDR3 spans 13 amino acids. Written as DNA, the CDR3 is TGCAGCGCGACCGGGACAGGGTCGTACGAGCAGTACTTC. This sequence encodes CSATGTGSYEQYF.

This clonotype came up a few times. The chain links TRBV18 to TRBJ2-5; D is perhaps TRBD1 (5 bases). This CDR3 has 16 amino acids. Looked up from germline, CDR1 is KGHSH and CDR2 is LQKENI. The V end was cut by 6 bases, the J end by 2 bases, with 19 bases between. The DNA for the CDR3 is TGTGCCAGCTCCGGACCGGTTGTCAGGGCTCAAGAGACCCAGTACTTC. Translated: CASSGPVVRAQETQYF.

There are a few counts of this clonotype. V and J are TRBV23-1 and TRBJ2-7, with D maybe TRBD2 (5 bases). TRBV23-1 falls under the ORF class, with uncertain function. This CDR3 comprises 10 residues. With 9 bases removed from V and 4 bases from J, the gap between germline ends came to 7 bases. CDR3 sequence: CARSGYEQYV. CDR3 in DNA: TGCGCCAGGTCGGGATACGAGCAGTACGTC.

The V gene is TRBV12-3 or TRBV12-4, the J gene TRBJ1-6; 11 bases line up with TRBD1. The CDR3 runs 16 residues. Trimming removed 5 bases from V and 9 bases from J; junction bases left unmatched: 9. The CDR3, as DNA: TGTGCCAGCAGTGGACAGGGGGCGTTGATTTCTTCACCCCTCCACTTT. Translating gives CASSGQGALISSPLHF.

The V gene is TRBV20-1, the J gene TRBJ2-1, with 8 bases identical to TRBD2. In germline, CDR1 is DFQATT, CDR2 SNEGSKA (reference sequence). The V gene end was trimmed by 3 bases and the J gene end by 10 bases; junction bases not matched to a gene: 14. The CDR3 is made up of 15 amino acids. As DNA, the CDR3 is TGCAGTGCTAGTGGTAGCGGGGACATCATCTGGGAGCAGTTCTTC. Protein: CSASGSGDIIWEQFF.

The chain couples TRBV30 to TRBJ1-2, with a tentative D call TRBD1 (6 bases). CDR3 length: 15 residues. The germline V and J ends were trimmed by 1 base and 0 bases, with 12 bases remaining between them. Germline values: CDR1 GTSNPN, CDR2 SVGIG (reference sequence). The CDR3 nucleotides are TGTGCCTGGAGTGGGACAGCCAGATCTAACTATGGCTACACCTTC. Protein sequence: CAWSGTARSNYGYTF.

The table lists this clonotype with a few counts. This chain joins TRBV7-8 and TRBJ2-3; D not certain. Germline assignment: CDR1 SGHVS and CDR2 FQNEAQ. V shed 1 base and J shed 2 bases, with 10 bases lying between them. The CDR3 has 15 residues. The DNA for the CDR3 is TGTGCCAGCAGCTTAGAATTTAGTTTCACAGATACGCAGTATTTT. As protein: CASSLEFSFTDTQYF.

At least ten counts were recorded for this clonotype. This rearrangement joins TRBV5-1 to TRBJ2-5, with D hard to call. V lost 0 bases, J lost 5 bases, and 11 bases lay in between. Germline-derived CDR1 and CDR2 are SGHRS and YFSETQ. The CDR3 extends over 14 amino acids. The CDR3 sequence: CASSLDSNDETQYF. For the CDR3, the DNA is TGCGCCAGCAGCTTGGACTCTAATGACGAGACCCAGTACTTC.

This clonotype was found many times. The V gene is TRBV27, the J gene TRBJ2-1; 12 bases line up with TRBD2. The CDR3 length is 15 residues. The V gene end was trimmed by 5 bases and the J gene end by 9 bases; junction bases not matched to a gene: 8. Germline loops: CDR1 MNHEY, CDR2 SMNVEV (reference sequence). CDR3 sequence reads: CASSPRLAGVFEQFF. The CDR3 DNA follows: TGTGCCAGCAGTCCCCGACTAGCGGGAGTCTTTGAGCAGTTCTTC.

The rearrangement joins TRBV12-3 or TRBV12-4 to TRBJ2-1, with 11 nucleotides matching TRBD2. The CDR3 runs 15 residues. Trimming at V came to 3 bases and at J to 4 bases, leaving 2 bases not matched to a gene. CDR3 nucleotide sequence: TGTGCCAGCAGTTTCGTAGCGGGAGGGTACAATGAGCAGTTCTTC. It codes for CASSFVAGGYNEQFF.

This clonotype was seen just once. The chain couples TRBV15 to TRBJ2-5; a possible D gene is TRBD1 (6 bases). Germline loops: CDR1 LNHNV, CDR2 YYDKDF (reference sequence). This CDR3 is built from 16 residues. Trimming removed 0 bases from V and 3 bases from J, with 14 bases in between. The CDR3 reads CATSRDGETGEETQYF. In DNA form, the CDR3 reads TGTGCCACCAGCAGAGATGGGGAGACAGGAGAAGAGACCCAGTACTTC.

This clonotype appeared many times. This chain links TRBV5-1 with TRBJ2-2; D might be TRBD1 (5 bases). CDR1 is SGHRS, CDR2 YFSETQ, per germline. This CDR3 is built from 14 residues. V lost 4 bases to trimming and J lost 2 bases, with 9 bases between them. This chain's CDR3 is CASSNTGNTGELFF. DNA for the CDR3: TGCGCCAGCAGCAATACAGGAAACACCGGGGAGCTGTTTTTT.